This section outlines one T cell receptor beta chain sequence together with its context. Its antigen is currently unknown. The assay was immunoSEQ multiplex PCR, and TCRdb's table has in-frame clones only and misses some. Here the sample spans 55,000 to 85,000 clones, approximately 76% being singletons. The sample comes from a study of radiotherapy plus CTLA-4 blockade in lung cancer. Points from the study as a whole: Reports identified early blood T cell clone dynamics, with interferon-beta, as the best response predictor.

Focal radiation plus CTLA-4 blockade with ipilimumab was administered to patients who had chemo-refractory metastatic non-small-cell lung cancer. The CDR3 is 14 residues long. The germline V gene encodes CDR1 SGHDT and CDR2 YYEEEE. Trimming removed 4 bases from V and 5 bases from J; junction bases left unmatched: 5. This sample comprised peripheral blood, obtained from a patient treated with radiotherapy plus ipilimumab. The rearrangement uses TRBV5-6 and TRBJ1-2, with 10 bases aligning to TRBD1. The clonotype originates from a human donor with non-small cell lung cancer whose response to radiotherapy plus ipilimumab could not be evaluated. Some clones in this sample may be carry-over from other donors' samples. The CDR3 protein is CASSPSDRGYGYTF. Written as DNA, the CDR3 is TGTGCCAGCAGCCCATCGGACAGGGGGTATGGCTACACCTTC.